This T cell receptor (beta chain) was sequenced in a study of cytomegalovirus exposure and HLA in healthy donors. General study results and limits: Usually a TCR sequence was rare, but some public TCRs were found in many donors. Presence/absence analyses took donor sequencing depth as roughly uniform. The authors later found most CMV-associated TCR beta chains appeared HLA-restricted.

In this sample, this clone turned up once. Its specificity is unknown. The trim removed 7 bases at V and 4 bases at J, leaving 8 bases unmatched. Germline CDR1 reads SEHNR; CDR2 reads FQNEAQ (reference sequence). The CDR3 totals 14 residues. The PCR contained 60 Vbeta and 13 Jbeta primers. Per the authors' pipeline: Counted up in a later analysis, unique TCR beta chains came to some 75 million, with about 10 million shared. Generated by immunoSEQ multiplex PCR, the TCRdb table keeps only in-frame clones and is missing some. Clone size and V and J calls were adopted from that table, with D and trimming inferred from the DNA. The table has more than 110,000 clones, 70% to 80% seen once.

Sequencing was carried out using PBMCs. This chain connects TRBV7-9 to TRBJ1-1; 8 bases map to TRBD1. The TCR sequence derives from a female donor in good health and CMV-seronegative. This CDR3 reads CASIKTGVSTEAFF. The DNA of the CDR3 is TGTGCCAGCATCAAGACAGGGGTGAGCACTGAAGCTTTCTTT.